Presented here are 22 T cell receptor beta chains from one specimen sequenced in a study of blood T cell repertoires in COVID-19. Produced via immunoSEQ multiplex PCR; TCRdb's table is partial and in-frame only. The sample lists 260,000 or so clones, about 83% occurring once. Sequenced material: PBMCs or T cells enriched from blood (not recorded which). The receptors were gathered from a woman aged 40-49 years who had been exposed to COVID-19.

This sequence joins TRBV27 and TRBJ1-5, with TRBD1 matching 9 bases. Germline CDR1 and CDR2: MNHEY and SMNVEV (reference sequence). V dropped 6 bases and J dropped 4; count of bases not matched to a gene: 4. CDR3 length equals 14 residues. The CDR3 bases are TGTGCCAGCAGAACAGGGGGCAGTAATCAGCCCCAGCATTTT. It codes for CASRTGGSNQPQHF.

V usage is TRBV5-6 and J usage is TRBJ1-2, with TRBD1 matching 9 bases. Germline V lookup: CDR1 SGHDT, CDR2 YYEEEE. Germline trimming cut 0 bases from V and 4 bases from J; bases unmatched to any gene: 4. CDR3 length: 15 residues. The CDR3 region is CASSLGTGGGYGYTF. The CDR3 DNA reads TGTGCCAGCAGCTTGGGTACAGGGGGCGGCTATGGCTACACCTTC.

CDR3 sequence (DNA): TGTGCCAGCAGTTACTCGAGGATTGAAGGTGGCTACACCTTC. Its protein product is CASSYSRIEGGYTF. J is TRBJ1-2 and V is TRBV6-5; D uncertain. The CDR3 has 14 amino acids. Germline CDR1 MNHEY, CDR2 SVGAGI. The V end lost 0 bases, the J end lost 7 bases, and 12 bases lay between the germline ends.

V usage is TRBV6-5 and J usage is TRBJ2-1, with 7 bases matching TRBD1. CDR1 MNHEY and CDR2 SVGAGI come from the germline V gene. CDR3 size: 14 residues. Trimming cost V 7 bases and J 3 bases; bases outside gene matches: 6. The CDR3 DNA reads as TGTGCCAGCACTAGACAGGGTAACTACAATGAGCAGTTCTTC. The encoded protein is CASTRQGNYNEQFF.

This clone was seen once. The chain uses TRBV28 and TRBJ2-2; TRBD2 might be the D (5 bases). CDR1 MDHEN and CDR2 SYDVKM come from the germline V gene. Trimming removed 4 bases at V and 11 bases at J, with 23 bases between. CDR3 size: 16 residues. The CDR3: CASSSPGSPIEVELFF. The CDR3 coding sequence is TGTGCCAGCAGTTCCCCGGGGAGCCCTATAGAGGTAGAGCTGTTTTTT. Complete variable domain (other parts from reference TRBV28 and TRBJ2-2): DVKVTQSSRYLVKRTGEKVFLECVQDMDHENMFWYRQDPGLGLRLIYFSYDVKMKEKGDIPEGYSVSREKKERFSLILESASTNQTSMYLCASSSPGSPIEVELFFGEGSRLTVL.

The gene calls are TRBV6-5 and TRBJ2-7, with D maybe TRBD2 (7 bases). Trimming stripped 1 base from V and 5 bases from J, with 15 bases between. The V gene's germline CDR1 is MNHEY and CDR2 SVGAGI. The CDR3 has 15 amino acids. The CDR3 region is CASSYWEGGGHEQYF. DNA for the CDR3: TGTGCCAGCAGTTACTGGGAGGGGGGCGGCCACGAGCAGTACTTC.

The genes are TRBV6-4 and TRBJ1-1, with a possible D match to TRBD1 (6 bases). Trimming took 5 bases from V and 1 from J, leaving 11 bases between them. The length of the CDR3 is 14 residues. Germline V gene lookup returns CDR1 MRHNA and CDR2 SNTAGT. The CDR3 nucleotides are TGTGCCAGCAGTATCTCAGGGGAGAACACTGAAGCTTTCTTT. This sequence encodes CASSISGENTEAFF.

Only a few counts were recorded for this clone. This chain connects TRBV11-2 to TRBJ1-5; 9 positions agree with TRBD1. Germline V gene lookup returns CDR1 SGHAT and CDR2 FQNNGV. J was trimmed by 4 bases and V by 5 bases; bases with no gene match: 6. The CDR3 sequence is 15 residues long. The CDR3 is CASSVQTGGNQPQHF. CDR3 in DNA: TGTGCCAGCAGCGTTCAGACAGGGGGGAATCAGCCCCAGCATTTT.

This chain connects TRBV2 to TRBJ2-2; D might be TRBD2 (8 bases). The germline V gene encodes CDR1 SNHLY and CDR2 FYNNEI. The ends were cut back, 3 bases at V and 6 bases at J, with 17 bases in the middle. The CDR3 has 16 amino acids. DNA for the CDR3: TGTGCCAGCAGTGACCCTCGGGAGGGGGCGGCCGGGGAGCTGTTTTTT. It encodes CASSDPREGAAGELFF.

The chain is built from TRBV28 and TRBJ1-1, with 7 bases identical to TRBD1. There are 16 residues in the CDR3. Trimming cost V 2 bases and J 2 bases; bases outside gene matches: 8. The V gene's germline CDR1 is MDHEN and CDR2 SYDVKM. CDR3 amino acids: CASSLEGAGYNTEAFF. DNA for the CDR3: TGTGCCAGCAGTTTAGAGGGGGCCGGGTATAACACTGAAGCTTTCTTT.

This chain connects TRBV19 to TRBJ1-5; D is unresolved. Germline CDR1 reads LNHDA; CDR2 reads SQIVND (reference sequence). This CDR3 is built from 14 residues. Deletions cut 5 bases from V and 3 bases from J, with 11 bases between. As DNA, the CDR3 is TGTGCCAGTAGTGCATCCCACAACAATCAGCCCCAGCATTTT. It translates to CASSASHNNQPQHF. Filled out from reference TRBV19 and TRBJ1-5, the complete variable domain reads DGGITQSPKYLFRKEGQNVTLSCEQNLNHDAMYWYRQDPGQGLRLIYYSQIVNDFQKGDIAEGYSVSREKKESFPLTVTSAQKNPTAFYLCASSASHNNQPQHFGDGTRLSIL.

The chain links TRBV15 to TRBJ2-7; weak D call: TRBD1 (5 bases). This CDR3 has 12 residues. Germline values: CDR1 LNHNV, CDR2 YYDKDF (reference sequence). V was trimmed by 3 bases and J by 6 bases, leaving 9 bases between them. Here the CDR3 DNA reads TGTGCCACCAGCAGCAGGGTATCCGAGCAGTACTTC. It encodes CATSSRVSEQYF.

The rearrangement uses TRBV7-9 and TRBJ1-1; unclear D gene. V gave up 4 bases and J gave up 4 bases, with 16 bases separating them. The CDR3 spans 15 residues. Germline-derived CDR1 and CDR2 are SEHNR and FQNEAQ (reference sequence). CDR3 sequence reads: CASSSRTSIGTEAFF. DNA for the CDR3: TGTGCCAGCAGCTCAAGGACTTCGATCGGCACTGAAGCTTTCTTT.

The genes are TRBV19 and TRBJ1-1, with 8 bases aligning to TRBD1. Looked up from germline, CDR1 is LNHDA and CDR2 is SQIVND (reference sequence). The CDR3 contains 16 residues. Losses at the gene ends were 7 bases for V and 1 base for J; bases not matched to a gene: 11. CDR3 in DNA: TGTGCCAGTAACCCCAGGACAGGGAGGGAGAACACTGAAGCTTTCTTT. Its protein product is CASNPRTGRENTEAFF.

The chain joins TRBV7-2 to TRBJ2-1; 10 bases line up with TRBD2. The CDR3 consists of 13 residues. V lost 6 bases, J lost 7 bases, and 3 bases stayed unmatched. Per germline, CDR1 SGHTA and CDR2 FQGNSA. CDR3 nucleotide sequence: TGTGCCAGCAGACTAGCGGGAAATAATGAGCAGTTCTTC. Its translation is CASRLAGNNEQFF.

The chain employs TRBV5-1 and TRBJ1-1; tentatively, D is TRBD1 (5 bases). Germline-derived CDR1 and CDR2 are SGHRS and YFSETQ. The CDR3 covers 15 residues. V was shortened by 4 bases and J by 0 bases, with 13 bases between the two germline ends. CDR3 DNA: TGCGCCAGCAGCCCGAAGACAGTTTTGAACACTGAAGCTTTCTTT. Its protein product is CASSPKTVLNTEAFF.

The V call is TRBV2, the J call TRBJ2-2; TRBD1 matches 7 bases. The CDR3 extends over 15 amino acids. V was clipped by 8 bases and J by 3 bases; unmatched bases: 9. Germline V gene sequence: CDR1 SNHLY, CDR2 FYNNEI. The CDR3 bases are TGTGCCAGCCAGGGGGTAGCGTACGACACCGGGGAGCTGTTTTTT. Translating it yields CASQGVAYDTGELFF.

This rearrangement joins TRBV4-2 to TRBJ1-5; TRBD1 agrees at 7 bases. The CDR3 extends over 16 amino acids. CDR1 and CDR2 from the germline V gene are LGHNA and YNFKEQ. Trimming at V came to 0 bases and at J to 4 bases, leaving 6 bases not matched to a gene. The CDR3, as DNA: TGTGCCAGCAGCCAAGATCTACGACAGGGTAATCAGCCCCAGCATTTT. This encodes CASSQDLRQGNQPQHF.

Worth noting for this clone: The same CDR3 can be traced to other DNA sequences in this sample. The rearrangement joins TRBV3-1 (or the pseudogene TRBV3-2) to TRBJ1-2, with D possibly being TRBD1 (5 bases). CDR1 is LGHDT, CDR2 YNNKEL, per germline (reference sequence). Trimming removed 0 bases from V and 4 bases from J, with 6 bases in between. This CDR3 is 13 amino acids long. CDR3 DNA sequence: TGTGCCAGCAGCCAAGATAGGGGCTATGGCTACACCTTC. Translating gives CASSQDRGYGYTF.

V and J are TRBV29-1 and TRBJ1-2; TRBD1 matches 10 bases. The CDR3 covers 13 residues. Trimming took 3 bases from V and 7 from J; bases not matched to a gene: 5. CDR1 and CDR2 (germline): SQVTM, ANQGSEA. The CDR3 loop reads CSVEKDRGGGYTF. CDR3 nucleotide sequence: TGCAGCGTTGAGAAGGACAGGGGGGGTGGCTACACCTTC.

This chain's CDR3 is CASRWDRAEGGYTF. The CDR3 DNA reads as TGTGCCAGCAGATGGGACAGGGCAGAGGGTGGCTACACCTTC. V gene TRBV6-5 combines with J gene TRBJ1-2; 9 positions agree with TRBD1. This CDR3 contains 14 residues. The V gene's germline CDR1 is MNHEY and CDR2 SVGAGI. V shed 6 bases and J 7 bases; nucleotides not matched to a gene: 9.

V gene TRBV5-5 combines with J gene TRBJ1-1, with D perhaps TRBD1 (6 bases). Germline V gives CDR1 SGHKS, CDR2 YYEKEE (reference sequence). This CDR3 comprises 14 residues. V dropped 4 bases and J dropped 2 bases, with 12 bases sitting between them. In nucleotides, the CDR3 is TGTGCCAGCAGCCCCTTGACAGGCAACACTGAAGCTTTCTTT. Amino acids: CASSPLTGNTEAFF.